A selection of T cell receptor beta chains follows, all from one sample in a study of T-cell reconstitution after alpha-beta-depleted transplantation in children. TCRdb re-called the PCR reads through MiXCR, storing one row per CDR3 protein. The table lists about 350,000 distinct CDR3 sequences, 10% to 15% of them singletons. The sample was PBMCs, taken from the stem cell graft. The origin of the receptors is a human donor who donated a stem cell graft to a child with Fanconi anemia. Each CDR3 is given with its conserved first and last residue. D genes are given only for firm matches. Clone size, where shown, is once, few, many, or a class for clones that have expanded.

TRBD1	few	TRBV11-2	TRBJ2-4	CASSLGRQGNSLAKNIQYF	TGTGCCAGCAGCTTAGGTCGACAGGGTAATTCCTTAGCCAAAAACATTCAGTACTTC
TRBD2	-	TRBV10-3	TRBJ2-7	CATIAGGPKYEQYF	TGTGCCACTATAGCGGGAGGGCCCAAATACGAGCAGTACTTC
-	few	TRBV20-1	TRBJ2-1	CSAPRYGGDYNEQFF	TGCAGTGCTCCCCGGTATGGCGGGGACTACAATGAGCAGTTCTTC
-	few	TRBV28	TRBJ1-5	CASSFVENQPQHF	TGTGCCAGCAGTTTCGTGGAGAATCAGCCCCAGCATTTT
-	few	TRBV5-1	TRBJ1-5	CASSPGLYNQPQHF	TGCGCCAGCAGCCCCGGACTGTACAATCAGCCCCAGCATTTT
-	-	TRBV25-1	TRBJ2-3	CASSVGQGGNTQYF	TGTGCCAGCAGTGTTGGGCAGGGGGGAAATACGCAGTATTTT
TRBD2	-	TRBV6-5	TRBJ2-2	CASSLLGGSNTGELFF	TGTGCCAGCAGTTTACTGGGGGGGTCGAACACCGGGGAGCTGTTTTTT
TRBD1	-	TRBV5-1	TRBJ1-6	CASSSTVGQGIHSPLHF	TGCGCCAGCAGCTCTACCGTGGGACAGGGGATACACTCACCCCTCCACTTT
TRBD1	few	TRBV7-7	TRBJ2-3	CASSLGTGGSTDTQYF	TGTGCTAGCAGCTTAGGGACAGGGGGTAGCACAGATACGCAGTATTTT
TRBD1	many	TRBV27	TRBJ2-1	CASSFNRGHNEQFF	TGTGCCAGCAGTTTTAATAGGGGGCACAATGAGCAGTTCTTC
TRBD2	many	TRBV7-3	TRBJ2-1	CASSSGLAGGNEQFF	TGTGCCAGCAGCTCCGGACTAGCGGGGGGCAATGAGCAGTTCTTC
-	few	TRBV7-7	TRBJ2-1	CASSLNWGDEQFF	TGTGCTAGCAGCTTAAACTGGGGGGATGAGCAGTTCTTC
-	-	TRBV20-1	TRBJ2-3	CSASFDTQYF	TGCAGTGCTTCATTTGATACGCAGTATTTT
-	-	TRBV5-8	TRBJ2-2	CASSLQGLYTGELFF	TGTGCCAGCAGCTTACAGGGTTTGTACACCGGGGAGCTGTTTTTT
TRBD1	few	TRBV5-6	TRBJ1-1	CASSGMLAGGPNTEAFF	TGTGCCAGCAGCGGAATGCTCGCAGGGGGCCCGAACACTGAAGCTTTCTTT
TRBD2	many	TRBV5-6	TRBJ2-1	CASSFWTSGGLREQFF	TGTGCCAGCAGCTTTTGGACTAGCGGGGGCCTAAGGGAGCAGTTCTTC
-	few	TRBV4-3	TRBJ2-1	CASSQVRGSEQFF	TGCGCCAGCAGCCAAGTAAGGGGGTCTGAGCAGTTCTTC
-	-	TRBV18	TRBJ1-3	CATSRASGNTIYF	TGTGCCACCTCAAGGGCCTCTGGAAACACCATATATTTT
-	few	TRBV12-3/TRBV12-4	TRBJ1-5	CASSLSFPSNQPQHF	TGTGCCAGCAGTTTATCATTCCCCAGCAATCAGCCCCAGCATTTT
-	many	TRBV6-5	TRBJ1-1	CASSPDGEDEAFF	TGTGCCAGCAGTCCTGATGGGGAGGACGAAGCTTTCTTT
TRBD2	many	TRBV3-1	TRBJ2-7	CASSPGPFGGSSYEQYF	TGTGCCAGCAGCCCGGGACCGTTCGGGGGGTCATCCTACGAGCAGTACTTC
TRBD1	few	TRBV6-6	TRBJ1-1	CASSTGTGYEAFF	TGTGCCAGCAGCACCGGGACAGGATATGAAGCTTTCTTT
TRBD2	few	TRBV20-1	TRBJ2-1	CSATGGGFEQFF	TGCAGTGCCACTGGGGGGGGTTTTGAGCAGTTCTTC
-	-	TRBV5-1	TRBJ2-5	CASSLGIRDGETQYF	TGCGCCAGCAGCTTGGGAATCCGGGACGGGGAGACCCAGTACTTC
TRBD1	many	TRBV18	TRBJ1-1	CASSDSTGVVTEAFF	TGTGCCAGCTCGGACTCGACAGGGGTGGTCACTGAAGCTTTCTTT
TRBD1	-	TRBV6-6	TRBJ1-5	CASSGQADQPQHF	TGTGCCAGCAGCGGACAGGCAGATCAGCCCCAGCATTTT
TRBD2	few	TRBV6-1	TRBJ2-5	CASSRGGAGKTQYF	TGTGCCAGCAGTCGCGGGGGGGCGGGAAAGACCCAGTACTTC
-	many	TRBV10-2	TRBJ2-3	CASSYDTQYF	TGCGCCAGCAGTTATGATACGCAGTATTTT
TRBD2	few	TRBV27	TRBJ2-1	CASSPRLAGGSYNEQFF	TGTGCCAGCAGCCCCCGACTAGCGGGGGGCTCTTACAATGAGCAGTTCTTC
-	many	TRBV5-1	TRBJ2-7	CASSPNRVEQYF	TGCGCCAGCTCCCCTAATCGTGTCGAGCAGTACTTC
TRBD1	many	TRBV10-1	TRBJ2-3	CASSRTGNGDTQYF	TGCGCCAGCAGTAGGACAGGAAATGGAGATACGCAGTATTTT
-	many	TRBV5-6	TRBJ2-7	CASSPGLTVGYEQYF	TGTGCCAGCAGCCCCGGATTGACAGTCGGCTACGAGCAGTACTTC
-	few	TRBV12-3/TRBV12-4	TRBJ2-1	CASSFERGIYNEQFF	TGTGCCAGCAGTTTCGAGCGCGGGATCTACAATGAGCAGTTCTTC
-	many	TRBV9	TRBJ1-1	CASSAHTRQREPAFF	TGTGCCAGCAGCGCCCACACTCGCCAACGTGAGCCCGCTTTCTTT
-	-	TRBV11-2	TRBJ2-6	CASSNWARTRSGANVLTF	TGTGCCAGCAGCAACTGGGCGCGAACCCGCTCTGGGGCCAACGTCCTGACTTTC
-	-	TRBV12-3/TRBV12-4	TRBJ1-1	CASSFGGHQEAFF	TGTGCCAGCAGTTTCGGGGGGCACCAAGAAGCTTTCTTT
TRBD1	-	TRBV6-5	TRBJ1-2	CATLTGAYDYTF	TGTGCCACTCTAACAGGGGCCTATGACTACACCTTC
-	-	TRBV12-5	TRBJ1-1	CASGLDTGTEAFF	TGTGCTAGTGGTTTGGATACAGGCACTGAAGCTTTCTTT
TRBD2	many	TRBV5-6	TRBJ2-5	CASGEGAETQYF	TGTGCCTCCGGGGAGGGAGCAGAGACCCAGTACTTC
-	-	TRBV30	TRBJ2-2	CAWSRGIANTGELFF	TGTGCCTGGAGTCGGGGAATCGCGAACACCGGGGAGCTGTTTTTT
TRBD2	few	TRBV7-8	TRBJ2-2	CASSSLAGGSRTGELFF	TGTGCCAGCAGCTCCTTAGCGGGGGGGTCGCGGACCGGGGAGCTGTTTTTT
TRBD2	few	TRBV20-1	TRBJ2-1	CSALSGGPLNEQFF	TGCAGTGCTCTGAGCGGGGGGCCCCTCAATGAGCAGTTCTTC
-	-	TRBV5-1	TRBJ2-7	CASNSLGSAEIQQYF	TGCGCCAGCAATTCTTTGGGCTCAGCGGAGATCCAGCAGTACTTC
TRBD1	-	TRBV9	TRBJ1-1	CASTRTGLVNTEAFF	TGTGCCAGCACCAGGACAGGGCTGGTGAACACTGAAGCTTTCTTT
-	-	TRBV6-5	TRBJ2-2	CASSYVTSNTGELFF	TGTGCCAGCAGTTACGTGACCTCTAACACCGGGGAGCTGTTTTTT
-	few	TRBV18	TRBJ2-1	CASSPPYRADFNEQFF	TGTGCCAGCTCACCACCGTATCGGGCAGACTTTAATGAGCAGTTCTTC
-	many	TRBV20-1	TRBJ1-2	CSHGGLTNYGYTF	TGCAGTCATGGGGGGCTAACTAACTATGGCTACACCTTC
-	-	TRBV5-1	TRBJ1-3	CASSTGESGYSGNTIYF	TGCGCCAGCAGCACTGGAGAGTCAGGGTACTCTGGAAACACCATATATTTT
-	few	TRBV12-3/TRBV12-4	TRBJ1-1	CASSLVDYTEAFF	TGTGCCAGCAGTTTAGTAGACTACACTGAAGCTTTCTTT
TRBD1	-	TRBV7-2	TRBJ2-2	CASSSRWTGDTGELFF	TGTGCCAGCAGCTCAAGATGGACAGGGGACACCGGGGAGCTGTTTTTT